This TCR beta chain was retrieved from a study of T cell changes during pregnancy in multiple sclerosis. Trimming removed 3 bases at V and 0 bases at J, with 12 bases between. This CDR3 spans 16 amino acids. In germline, CDR1 is MNHEY, CDR2 SVGAGI. TCRdb keeps only in-frame clones here, not all; method: immunoSEQ multiplex PCR. The sample yields 75,000 to 100,000 clones, 90% to 95% seen once. The sequencing here drew on peripheral blood, taken after pregnancy. The receptor was isolated from a female donor in good health, enrolled as a control in a pregnancy study. The chain uses TRBV6-5 and TRBJ2-1; maybe TRBD2 (6 bases). The CDR3 DNA sequence: TGTGCCAGCAGTTATGGCGACGGGAGCTCCTACAATGAGCAGTTCTTC. As protein: CASSYGDGSSYNEQFF.